Listed below are T cell receptor beta chains from one sample, sequenced in a study of a mutant IDH1 vaccine in newly diagnosed glioma. For these receptors, no antigen is known. The data were produced by immunoSEQ multiplex PCR, yet TCRdb's version contains in-frame clones alone and is incomplete. The table includes 25,000 to 40,000 clones, around 90% detected once. The sequenced sample was PBMCs, obtained from a glioma patient whose treatment included an IDH1 peptide vaccine. These receptors were taken from a man in his forties or fifties with glioma. CDR3s include the opening cysteine and the closing phenylalanine or tryptophan. Each record gives: clone size, V gene, J gene, D gene, CDR3 protein, CDR3 DNA. D genes are given only for firm matches. The listing skips clone size in some rows; elsewhere it reads once, few, many or a size class.

abundance: -
v_gene: TRBV10-1
j_gene: TRBJ2-3
d_gene: TRBD1
CDR3aa: CASSERTGGADTQYF
CDR3nt: TGCGCCAGCAGTGAGCGGACAGGGGGCGCAGATACGCAGTATTTT

abundance: -
v_gene: TRBV27
j_gene: TRBJ2-5
d_gene: TRBD2
CDR3aa: CASRPGTSVRLQRDLWGVYF
CDR3nt: TGTGCCAGCAGACCCGGGACTAGCGTTAGGCTCCAAAGAGATTTATGGGGGGTGTACTTC

abundance: -
v_gene: TRBV4-1
j_gene: TRBJ2-3
d_gene: TRBD2
CDR3aa: CASSQVPGGALNTQYF
CDR3nt: TGCGCCAGCAGCCAAGTGCCCGGGGGGGCCTTGAATACGCAGTATTTT

abundance: -
v_gene: TRBV7-2
j_gene: TRBJ2-1
d_gene: TRBD2
CDR3aa: CAPITDRSGRDSYNEQFF
CDR3nt: TGTGCCCCAATCACAGACCGGTCCGGGAGGGACTCCTACAATGAGCAGTTCTTC

abundance: -
v_gene: TRBV7-8
j_gene: TRBJ1-2
d_gene: -
CDR3aa: CASSFSLNYGYTF
CDR3nt: TGTGCCAGCAGCTTCAGCCTGAACTATGGCTACACCTTC

abundance: -
v_gene: TRBV21-1
j_gene: TRBJ2-3
d_gene: -
CDR3aa: CASRKGGRPRTDTQYF
CDR3nt: TGTGCCAGCAGAAAAGGGGGGAGGCCGCGCACAGATACGCAGTATTTT

abundance: -
v_gene: TRBV4-2
j_gene: TRBJ2-2
d_gene: TRBD1
CDR3aa: CASSHRQGATGELFF
CDR3nt: TGTGCCAGCAGCCACAGACAGGGGGCGACCGGGGAGCTGTTTTTT

abundance: -
v_gene: TRBV28
j_gene: TRBJ1-5
d_gene: -
CDR3aa: CASSLGLLGPNQPQHF
CDR3nt: TGTGCCAGCAGTTTGGGGCTGCTGGGCCCCAATCAGCCCCAGCATTTT

abundance: -
v_gene: TRBV27
j_gene: TRBJ2-3
d_gene: -
CDR3aa: CASSLALWGRGSADTQYF
CDR3nt: TGTGCCAGCAGTTTAGCTCTATGGGGGCGCGGTAGCGCAGATACGCAGTATTTT

abundance: -
v_gene: TRBV5-5
j_gene: TRBJ1-3
d_gene: -
CDR3aa: CASSLDRTIYTIYF
CDR3nt: TGTGCCAGCAGCTTAGACAGGACCATATACACCATATATTTT

abundance: -
v_gene: TRBV6-1
j_gene: TRBJ1-2
d_gene: -
CDR3aa: CASSEPLYGYTF
CDR3nt: TGTGCCAGCAGTGAACCCCTCTATGGCTACACCTTC

abundance: once
v_gene: TRBV5-6
j_gene: TRBJ1-4
d_gene: -
CDR3aa: CASSLAGGGEKLFF
CDR3nt: TGTGCCAGCAGCTTGGCGGGGGGTGGTGAAAAACTGTTTTTT

abundance: -
v_gene: TRBV18
j_gene: TRBJ2-7
d_gene: TRBD1
CDR3aa: CASSQSQGYEQYF
CDR3nt: TGTGCCAGCTCACAATCACAGGGGTACGAGCAGTACTTC

abundance: -
v_gene: TRBV11-3
j_gene: TRBJ2-3
d_gene: -
CDR3aa: CASSPSTDEGTDTQYF
CDR3nt: TGTGCCAGCAGCCCCTCGACAGACGAAGGCACAGATACGCAGTATTTT

abundance: -
v_gene: TRBV4-2
j_gene: TRBJ1-4
d_gene: TRBD1
CDR3aa: CASSHIQGELNEKLFF
CDR3nt: TGTGCCAGCAGCCATATTCAGGGGGAGCTTAATGAAAAACTGTTTTTT

abundance: -
v_gene: TRBV11-1
j_gene: TRBJ1-6
d_gene: TRBD1
CDR3aa: CASSSLQGSSPLHF
CDR3nt: TGTGCCAGCAGCTCGCTACAGGGGAGTTCACCCCTCCACTTT

abundance: -
v_gene: TRBV2
j_gene: TRBJ2-5
d_gene: TRBD1
CDR3aa: CASSGGQGRETQYF
CDR3nt: TGTGCCAGCAGTGGGGGACAGGGAAGGGAGACCCAGTACTTC

abundance: -
v_gene: TRBV4-3
j_gene: TRBJ2-7
d_gene: -
CDR3aa: CASSQTRTPTYEQYF
CDR3nt: TGCGCCAGCAGCCAAACACGTACCCCAACCTACGAGCAGTACTTC

abundance: -
v_gene: TRBV27
j_gene: TRBJ2-1
d_gene: TRBD2
CDR3aa: CASSPRSGAILNEQFF
CDR3nt: TGTGCCAGCAGTCCACGCAGCGGGGCGATTCTCAATGAGCAGTTCTTC

abundance: -
v_gene: TRBV4-3
j_gene: TRBJ2-5
d_gene: TRBD2
CDR3aa: CASSQDRTSGQTQYF
CDR3nt: TGCGCCAGCAGCCAAGACAGGACTAGCGGGCAGACCCAGTACTTC

abundance: -
v_gene: TRBV5-6
j_gene: TRBJ1-1
d_gene: -
CDR3aa: CASSFWRLNTEAFF
CDR3nt: TGTGCCAGCAGTTTTTGGAGATTGAACACTGAAGCTTTCTTT

abundance: -
v_gene: TRBV5-1
j_gene: TRBJ2-3
d_gene: TRBD2
CDR3aa: CASSVSGGFTDTQYF
CDR3nt: TGCGCCAGCAGCGTTAGCGGGGGGTTTACAGATACGCAGTATTTT

abundance: -
v_gene: TRBV6-4
j_gene: TRBJ2-3
d_gene: -
CDR3aa: CASSDSSGYTQYF
CDR3nt: TGTGCCAGCAGTGACTCGAGCGGGTATACGCAGTATTTT

abundance: -
v_gene: TRBV5-8
j_gene: TRBJ2-7
d_gene: -
CDR3aa: CASSTPWDAYEQYF
CDR3nt: TGTGCCAGCAGCACCCCTTGGGACGCCTACGAGCAGTACTTC

abundance: -
v_gene: TRBV18
j_gene: TRBJ1-2
d_gene: TRBD1
CDR3aa: CASSPPVQGAEGGYTF
CDR3nt: TGTGCCAGCTCACCACCGGTCCAGGGGGCGGAGGGTGGCTACACCTTC

abundance: -
v_gene: TRBV27
j_gene: TRBJ1-2
d_gene: TRBD1
CDR3aa: CASSTSGQGNYGYTF
CDR3nt: TGTGCCAGCAGTACCTCTGGACAGGGGAACTATGGCTACACCTTC

abundance: -
v_gene: TRBV11-2
j_gene: TRBJ1-1
d_gene: -
CDR3aa: CASSLVREFGEAFF
CDR3nt: TGTGCCAGCAGCTTAGTAAGGGAATTCGGTGAAGCTTTCTTT

abundance: -
v_gene: TRBV5-4
j_gene: TRBJ2-5
d_gene: TRBD2
CDR3aa: CASSLDLAGGQETQYF
CDR3nt: TGTGCCAGCAGCTTGGACCTAGCGGGGGGCCAAGAGACCCAGTACTTC

abundance: few
v_gene: TRBV19
j_gene: TRBJ1-1
d_gene: -
CDR3aa: CASSIMTGHGVNTEAFF
CDR3nt: TGTGCCAGTAGTATTATGACAGGCCACGGTGTGAACACTGAAGCTTTCTTT

abundance: -
v_gene: TRBV28
j_gene: TRBJ2-1
d_gene: TRBD2
CDR3aa: CASSPRGVHYNEQFF
CDR3nt: TGTGCCAGCAGTCCCCGGGGGGTCCACTACAATGAGCAGTTCTTC

abundance: -
v_gene: TRBV20-1
j_gene: TRBJ2-2
d_gene: -
CDR3aa: CSAPRGGELFF
CDR3nt: TGCAGTGCTCCACGGGGCGGGGAGCTGTTTTTT

abundance: -
v_gene: TRBV4-1
j_gene: TRBJ1-6
d_gene: TRBD1
CDR3aa: CASSQDGQGSYNSPLHF
CDR3nt: TGCGCCAGCAGCCAAGACGGACAGGGGTCCTATAATTCACCCCTCCACTTT

abundance: -
v_gene: TRBV19
j_gene: TRBJ1-2
d_gene: -
CDR3aa: CASSTTDNYGYTF
CDR3nt: TGTGCCAGTAGCACTACAGATAACTATGGCTACACCTTC

abundance: few
v_gene: TRBV4-2
j_gene: TRBJ1-1
d_gene: -
CDR3aa: CASSQVLAKNTEAFF
CDR3nt: TGTGCCAGCAGCCAAGTCTTAGCAAAGAACACTGAAGCTTTCTTT

abundance: -
v_gene: TRBV9
j_gene: TRBJ1-2
d_gene: -
CDR3aa: CASSPTQDGPYGYTF
CDR3nt: TGTGCCAGCAGCCCTACACAGGATGGCCCCTATGGCTACACCTTC